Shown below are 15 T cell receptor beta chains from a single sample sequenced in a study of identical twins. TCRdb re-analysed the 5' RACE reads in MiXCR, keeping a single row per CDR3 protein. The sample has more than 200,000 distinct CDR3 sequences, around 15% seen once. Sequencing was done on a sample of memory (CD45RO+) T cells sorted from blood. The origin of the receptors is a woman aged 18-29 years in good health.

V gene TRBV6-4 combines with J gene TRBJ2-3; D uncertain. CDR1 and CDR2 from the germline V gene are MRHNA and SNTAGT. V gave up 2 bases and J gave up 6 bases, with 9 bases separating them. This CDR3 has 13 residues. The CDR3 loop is CASSDGEQDTQYF. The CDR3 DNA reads TGTGCCAGCAGTGACGGGGAACAGGATACGCAGTATTTT.

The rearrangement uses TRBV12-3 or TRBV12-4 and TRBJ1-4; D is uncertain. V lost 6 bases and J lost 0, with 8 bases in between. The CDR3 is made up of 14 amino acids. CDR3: CASSHRTTNEKLFF. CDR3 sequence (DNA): TGTGCCAGCAGCCACAGAACAACTAATGAAAAACTGTTTTTT.

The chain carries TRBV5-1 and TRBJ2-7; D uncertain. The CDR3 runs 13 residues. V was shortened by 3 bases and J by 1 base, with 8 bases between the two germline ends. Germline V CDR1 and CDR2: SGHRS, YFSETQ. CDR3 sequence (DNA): TGCGCCAGCAGCTGGGCCCCTTCCTACGAGCAGTACTTC. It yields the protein CASSWAPSYEQYF.

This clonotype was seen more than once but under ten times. This chain's CDR3 is CSVASVGETQYF. The CDR3 bases are TGCAGCGTGGCTAGCGTGGGGGAGACCCAGTACTTC. The genes are TRBV29-1 and TRBJ2-5; tentative D call: TRBD2 (6 bases). Germline V lookup: CDR1 SQVTM, CDR2 ANQGSEA. Trimming left V 6 bases short and J 5 bases short, with 13 bases between. This CDR3 spans 12 amino acids.

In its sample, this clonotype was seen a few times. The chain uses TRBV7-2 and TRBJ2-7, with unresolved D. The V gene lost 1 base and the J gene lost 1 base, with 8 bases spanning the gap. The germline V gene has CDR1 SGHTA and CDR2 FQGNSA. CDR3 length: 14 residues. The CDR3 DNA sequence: TGTGCCAGCAGCTTAGTGACGACTTCCTACGAGCAGTACTTC. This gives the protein CASSLVTTSYEQYF. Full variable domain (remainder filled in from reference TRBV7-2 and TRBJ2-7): GAGVSQSPSNKVTEKGKDVELRCDPISGHTALYWYRQSLGQGLEFLIYFQGNSAPDKSGLPSDRFSAERTGGSVSTLTIQRTQQEDSAVYLCASSLVTTSYEQYFGPGTRLTVT.

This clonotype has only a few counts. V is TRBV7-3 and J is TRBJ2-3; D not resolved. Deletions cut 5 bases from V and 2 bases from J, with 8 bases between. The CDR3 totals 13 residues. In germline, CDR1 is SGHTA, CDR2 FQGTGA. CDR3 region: CASSRPNTDTQYF. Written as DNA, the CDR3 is TGTGCCAGCAGCCGCCCGAACACAGATACGCAGTATTTT.

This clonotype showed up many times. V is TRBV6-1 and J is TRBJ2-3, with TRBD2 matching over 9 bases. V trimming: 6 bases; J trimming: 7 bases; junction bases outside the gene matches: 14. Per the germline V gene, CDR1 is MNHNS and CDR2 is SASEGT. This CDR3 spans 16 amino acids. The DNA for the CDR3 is TGTGCCAGCAGAGAAACCGGGACTAGCTCGGGGCATACGCAGTATTTT. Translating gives CASRETGTSSGHTQYF.

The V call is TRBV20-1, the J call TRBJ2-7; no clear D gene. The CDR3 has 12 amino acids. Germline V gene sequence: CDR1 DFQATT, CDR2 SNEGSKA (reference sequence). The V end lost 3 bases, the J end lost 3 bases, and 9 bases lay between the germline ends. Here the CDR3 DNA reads TGCAGTGCTAGTGTTCCCTTCTACGAGCAGTACTTC. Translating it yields CSASVPFYEQYF.

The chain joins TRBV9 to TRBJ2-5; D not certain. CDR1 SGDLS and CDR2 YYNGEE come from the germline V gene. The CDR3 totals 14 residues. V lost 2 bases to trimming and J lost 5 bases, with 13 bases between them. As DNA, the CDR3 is TGTGCCAGCAGCGTTCAAGGGTTCGGGGAGACCCAGTACTTC. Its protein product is CASSVQGFGETQYF.

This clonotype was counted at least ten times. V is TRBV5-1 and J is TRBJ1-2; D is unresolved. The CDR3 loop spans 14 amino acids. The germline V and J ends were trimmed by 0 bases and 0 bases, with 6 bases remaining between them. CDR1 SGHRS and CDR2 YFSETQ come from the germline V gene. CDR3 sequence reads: CASSLESPNYGYTF. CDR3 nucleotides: TGCGCCAGCAGCTTGGAGAGCCCTAACTATGGCTACACCTTC. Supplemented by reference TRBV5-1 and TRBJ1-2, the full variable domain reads KAGVTQTPRYLIKTRGQQVTLSCSPISGHRSVSWYQQTPGQGLQFLFEYFSETQRNKGNFPGRFSGRQFSNSRSEMNVSTLELGDSALYLCASSLESPNYGYTFGSGTRLTVV.

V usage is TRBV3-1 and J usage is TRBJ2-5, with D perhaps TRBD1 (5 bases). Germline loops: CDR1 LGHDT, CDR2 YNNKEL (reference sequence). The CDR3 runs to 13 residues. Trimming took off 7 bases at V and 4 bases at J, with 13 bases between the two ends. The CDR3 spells CASTVRGGETQYF. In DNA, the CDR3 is TGTGCCAGCACCGTAAGGGGTGGAGAGACCCAGTACTTC.

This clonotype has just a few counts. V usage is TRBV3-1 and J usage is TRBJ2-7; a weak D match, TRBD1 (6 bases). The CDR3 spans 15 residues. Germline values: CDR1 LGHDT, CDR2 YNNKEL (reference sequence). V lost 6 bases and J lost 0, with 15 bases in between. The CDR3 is CASRYGTQSSYEQYF. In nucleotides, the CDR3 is TGTGCCAGCAGGTACGGGACACAGAGCTCCTACGAGCAGTACTTC.

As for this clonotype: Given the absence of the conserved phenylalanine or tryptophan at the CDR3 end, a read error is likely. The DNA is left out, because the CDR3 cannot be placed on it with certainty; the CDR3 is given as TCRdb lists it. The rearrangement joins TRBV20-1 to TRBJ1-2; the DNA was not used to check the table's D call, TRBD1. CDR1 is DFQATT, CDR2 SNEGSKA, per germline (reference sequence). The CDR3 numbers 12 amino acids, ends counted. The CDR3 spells CSASGPILGQDT.

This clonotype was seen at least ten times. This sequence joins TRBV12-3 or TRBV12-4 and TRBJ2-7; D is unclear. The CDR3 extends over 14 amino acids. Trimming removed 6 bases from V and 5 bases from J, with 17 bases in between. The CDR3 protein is CASSPRRVGHEQYF. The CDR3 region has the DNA TGTGCCAGCAGCCCCAGAAGGGTGGGCCACGAGCAGTACTTC.

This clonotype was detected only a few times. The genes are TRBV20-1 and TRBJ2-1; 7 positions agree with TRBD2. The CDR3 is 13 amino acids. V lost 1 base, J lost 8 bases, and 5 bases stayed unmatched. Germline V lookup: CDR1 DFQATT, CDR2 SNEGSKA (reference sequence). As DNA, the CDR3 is TGCAGTGCTAGAGGCGGACTAGTCGATGAGCAGTTCTTC. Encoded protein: CSARGGLVDEQFF.